One sample yielded the 17 T cell receptor beta chains listed below, sequenced in a study of cytomegalovirus exposure and HLA in healthy donors. Amplification used 60 Vbeta primers and 13 Jbeta primers. The repertoire was sequenced with immunoSEQ multiplex PCR; TCRdb's copy has only in-frame clones and lacks some. Among 150,000 to 200,000 clones listed, 80% to 85% were seen once. Material for sequencing was PBMCs. The source is a man aged 45-60 years in good health and CMV-seropositive.

This clone was seen a handful of times. The chain links TRBV7-6 to TRBJ2-3; TRBD2 agrees at 7 bases. Germline loops: CDR1 SGHVS, CDR2 FNYEAQ. Germline trimming cut 3 bases from V and 0 bases from J; bases unmatched to any gene: 6. The CDR3 runs 16 residues. The CDR3 coding sequence is TGTGCCAGCAGCTTCACGACTAGCAGGAGCACAGATACGCAGTATTTT. It is translated as CASSFTTSRSTDTQYF.

The chain is built from TRBV19 and TRBJ1-1; a possible D gene is TRBD1 (6 bases). The CDR3 totals 13 residues. Germline values: CDR1 LNHDA, CDR2 SQIVND (reference sequence). Trimming left V 3 bases short and J 3 bases short, with 8 bases between. The CDR3 nucleotides read TGTGCCAGTAGTATTAAGGGGGACACTGAAGCTTTCTTT. This codes for CASSIKGDTEAFF.

There are a few counts of this clone. V usage is TRBV5-3 and J usage is TRBJ2-7; the match to TRBD2 covers 8 bases. TRBV5-3 is classed as an ORF, of uncertain function. The V gene end was trimmed by 5 bases and the J gene end by 0 bases; junction bases not matched to a gene: 19. The CDR3 runs to 19 residues. CDR3 DNA sequence: TGTGCCAGAAGGTCTCGGCGGGGGGCTGGGGGGCCTTTCTCCTACGAGCAGTACTTC. This encodes CARRSRRGAGGPFSYEQYF.

This chain links TRBV7-8 with TRBJ1-1, with unresolved D. Germline-derived CDR1 and CDR2 are SGHVS and FQNEAQ. The CDR3 length is 15 residues. Trimming removed 3 bases at V and 0 bases at J, with 11 bases between. The CDR3 nucleotides read TGTGCCAGCAGCTTTTTCACAGCGGTGAACACTGAAGCTTTCTTT. As protein: CASSFFTAVNTEAFF.

The table lists this clone with a few counts. This rearrangement joins TRBV19 to TRBJ2-7; D may be TRBD2 (6 bases). The CDR3 contains 13 residues. Germline V gene sequence: CDR1 LNHDA, CDR2 SQIVND (reference sequence). Trimming took 5 bases from V and 1 from J, leaving 9 bases between them. The CDR3 DNA reads as TGTGCCAGTAGTCCGGGACTTTCCTACGAGCAGTACTTC. It specifies CASSPGLSYEQYF.

This rearrangement joins TRBV7-8 to TRBJ2-7; TRBD2 matches at 10 bases. After removal of 0 bases from V and 6 bases from J, the junction contained 8 bases not matched to a gene. CDR3 length: 16 amino acids. Per germline, CDR1 SGHVS and CDR2 FQNEAQ. The CDR3 nucleotides read TGTGCCAGCAGCTTAGCACCTAGCGGGAGCGGTGGCGAGCAGTACTTC. Amino acids: CASSLAPSGSGGEQYF.

This chain links TRBV14 with TRBJ2-2, with 10 positions matching TRBD2. This CDR3 has 18 amino acids. The germline gives CDR1 SGHDN, CDR2 FVKESK. V shed 0 bases and J 5 bases; nucleotides not matched to a gene: 9. This chain's CDR3 is CASSQDRGLAGETGELFF. The CDR3 coding sequence is TGTGCCAGCAGCCAAGACAGGGGGCTAGCGGGAGAAACCGGGGAGCTGTTTTTT.

This clone showed up just a few times. Here the CDR3 reads CARLDRGVTNEQFF. The CDR3 coding sequence is TGCGCCCGTCTGGACAGGGGGGTTACCAATGAGCAGTTCTTC. V is TRBV5-1 and J is TRBJ2-1; 10 bases match TRBD1. Germline V lookup: CDR1 SGHRS, CDR2 YFSETQ. Trimming cost V 10 bases and J 6 bases; bases outside gene matches: 10. The CDR3 length is 14 residues.

This sequence joins TRBV4-3 and TRBJ2-2; perhaps TRBD2 as D (7 bases). Deletions cut 7 bases from V and 4 bases from J, with 19 bases between. CDR1 LGHNA and CDR2 YSLEER come from the germline V gene. This CDR3 comprises 16 residues. The CDR3 region has the DNA TGCGCCAGCACCCTCCGGGCGGGGGCAGGCACCGGGGAGCTGTTTTTT. Residues: CASTLRAGAGTGELFF.

The gene calls are TRBV7-9 and TRBJ1-5, with 8 positions matching TRBD1. This CDR3 comprises 15 residues. The V segment lost 5 bases and the J segment 8 bases; nucleotides outside the gene matches: 11. Germline values: CDR1 SEHNR, CDR2 FQNEAQ (reference sequence). CDR3 bases: TGTGCCAGCAGCACGGACAGGGCCACCGGGGAGCCCCAGCATTTT. Its protein is CASSTDRATGEPQHF.

V usage is TRBV6-1 and J usage is TRBJ2-1; 7 bases line up with TRBD2. J was trimmed by 4 bases and V by 6 bases; bases with no gene match: 9. Germline loops: CDR1 MNHNS, CDR2 SASEGT. The CDR3 has 15 amino acids. Here the CDR3 reads CASSQTSSGYNEQFF. The CDR3, as DNA: TGTGCCAGCAGCCAGACTAGCAGCGGTTACAATGAGCAGTTCTTC.

This chain joins TRBV28 and TRBJ1-4; D may be TRBD1 (6 bases). Trimming took off 5 bases at V and 8 bases at J, with 24 bases between the two ends. This CDR3 has 17 residues. Germline V lookup: CDR1 MDHEN, CDR2 SYDVKM. The CDR3 sequence is CASSTIGGGHWGEKLFF. CDR3 bases: TGTGCCAGCAGTACTATTGGCGGGGGACATTGGGGCGAAAAACTGTTTTTT.

The genes are TRBV7-2 and TRBJ2-1, with 10 bases fitting TRBD2. The germline CDR1 and CDR2 sequences are SGHTA and FQGNSA. With V trimmed by 5 bases and J by 8 bases, 9 bases remained unmatched. This CDR3 contains 15 residues. The CDR3 loop reads CASSPRGTSADEQFF. CDR3 bases: TGTGCCAGCAGCCCCCGAGGGACTAGCGCTGATGAGCAGTTCTTC.

The chain is built from TRBV21-1 and TRBJ2-1; the table assigns TRBD2, which was not confirmed against the DNA. TRBV21-1 is assigned pseudogene status. The CDR3 spans 17 residues. CDR3 nucleotides: TGTGCCAGCAGCAAAGAGTCCGGGGGGGCCAGTGGTAATGAGCAGTTCTTC. Residues: CASSKESGGASGNEQFF.

The chain employs TRBV18 and TRBJ2-3; D perhaps matches TRBD2 (5 bases). CDR1 KGHSH and CDR2 LQKENI come from the germline V gene. Trimming took 0 bases from V and 5 from J, leaving 9 bases between them. The CDR3 extends over 14 amino acids. The CDR3 is CASSPPSVRDTQYF. DNA of the CDR3: TGTGCCAGCTCACCACCTAGCGTAAGAGATACGCAGTATTTT.

The CDR3 loop is CASRSREHSNQPQHF. The CDR3, as DNA: TGTGCCAGTAGATCCCGGGAACATAGCAATCAGCCCCAGCATTTT. The chain is built from TRBV19 and TRBJ1-5, with D unclear. There are 15 residues in the CDR3. Trimming took 6 bases from V and 0 from J, leaving 12 bases between them. Looked up from germline, CDR1 is LNHDA and CDR2 is SQIVND (reference sequence).

This sequence joins TRBV19 and TRBJ2-7; D might be TRBD2 (5 bases). The CDR3 loop spans 15 amino acids. Germline V gene sequence: CDR1 LNHDA, CDR2 SQIVND (reference sequence). The V end was cut by 3 bases, the J end by 3 bases, with 15 bases between. CDR3: CASSILPGNYYEQYF. The CDR3 DNA sequence: TGTGCCAGTAGTATCCTCCCCGGGAATTACTACGAGCAGTACTTC.